A selection of T cell receptor beta chains follows, all from one sample in a study of blood T cell repertoires in COVID-19. Data came from immunoSEQ multiplex PCR; TCRdb stores just in-frame clones and leaves some out. Here the sample spans 200,000 to 250,000 clones, about 85% being singletons. The sample taken for sequencing was PBMCs or T cells enriched from blood (not recorded which). The receptors derive from a man in his thirties or forties who had recovered from COVID-19. Both conserved end residues are part of each CDR3. Fields, in order: J gene, V gene, clone size, D gene, CDR3 protein, CDR3 DNA. D genes are given only for firm matches. Clone size, where shown, is once, few, many, or a class for clones that have expanded.

j_call: TRBJ2-7; v_call: TRBV5-5; clone_size: few; d_call: TRBD1; cdr3_aa: CASSGDRGYKQYF; cdr3_nt: TGTGCCAGCAGCGGGGACAGGGGGTACAAGCAGTACTTC
j_call: TRBJ2-1; v_call: TRBV5-4; clone_size: .; d_call: .; cdr3_aa: CASSSASAAQFF; cdr3_nt: TGTGCCAGCAGCTCGGCTAGCGCGGCGCAGTTCTTC
j_call: TRBJ2-2; v_call: TRBV14; clone_size: .; d_call: .; cdr3_aa: CASSHPGFPGELFF; cdr3_nt: TGTGCCAGCAGCCACCCAGGGTTCCCCGGGGAGCTGTTTTTT
j_call: TRBJ1-5; v_call: TRBV18; clone_size: .; d_call: TRBD1; cdr3_aa: CASSLGQGSQPQHF; cdr3_nt: TGTGCCAGCTCACTAGGACAGGGTAGTCAGCCCCAGCATTTT
j_call: TRBJ1-3; v_call: TRBV27; clone_size: .; d_call: .; cdr3_aa: CASSHGGPSGNTIYF; cdr3_nt: TGTGCCAGCAGTCACGGGGGGCCCTCTGGAAACACCATATATTTT
j_call: TRBJ1-3; v_call: TRBV6-5; clone_size: .; d_call: .; cdr3_aa: CASSFSAYSSGNTIYF; cdr3_nt: TGTGCCAGCAGTTTCAGCGCCTACTCCTCTGGAAACACCATATATTTT
j_call: TRBJ2-1; v_call: TRBV12-5; clone_size: .; d_call: TRBD2; cdr3_aa: CASGLQRGGSGRIRWEQFF; cdr3_nt: TGTGCTAGTGGTTTGCAACGGGGTGGGAGCGGGAGAATTAGGTGGGAGCAGTTCTTC
j_call: TRBJ2-2; v_call: TRBV24-1; clone_size: .; d_call: TRBD2; cdr3_aa: CATGTSWSGELFF; cdr3_nt: TGTGCCACCGGGACTAGTTGGTCCGGGGAGCTGTTTTTT
j_call: TRBJ2-1; v_call: TRBV27; clone_size: .; d_call: TRBD2; cdr3_aa: CASSLVLAGRAEQFF; cdr3_nt: TGTGCCAGCAGTTTGGTCCTAGCGGGGAGGGCTGAGCAGTTCTTC
j_call: TRBJ1-3; v_call: TRBV5-5; clone_size: .; d_call: .; cdr3_aa: CASTRSGPGNTIYF; cdr3_nt: TGTGCCAGCACCAGATCAGGGCCCGGAAACACCATATATTTT
j_call: TRBJ1-2; v_call: TRBV28; clone_size: few; d_call: .; cdr3_aa: CASSLWGLSPNYGYTF; cdr3_nt: TGTGCCAGCAGTTTGTGGGGACTCTCGCCTAACTATGGCTACACCTTC
j_call: TRBJ2-7; v_call: TRBV2; clone_size: .; d_call: TRBD1; cdr3_aa: CATSLGTAEQYF; cdr3_nt: TGTGCCACCTCCCTGGGGACAGCCGAGCAGTACTTC
j_call: TRBJ2-1; v_call: TRBV24-1; clone_size: few; d_call: .; cdr3_aa: CATSGVSYNEQFF; cdr3_nt: TGTGCCACCAGTGGCGTGAGTTACAATGAGCAGTTCTTC
j_call: TRBJ2-7; v_call: TRBV18; clone_size: few; d_call: .; cdr3_aa: CASSTPGTSSYEQYF; cdr3_nt: TGTGCCAGCTCGACGCCCGGGACAAGCTCCTACGAGCAGTACTTC
j_call: TRBJ1-3; v_call: TRBV18; clone_size: .; d_call: .; cdr3_aa: CASSPREGSGNTIYF; cdr3_nt: TGTGCCAGCTCACCACGCGAGGGCTCTGGAAACACCATATATTTT
j_call: TRBJ2-2; v_call: TRBV3-1/TRBV3-2; clone_size: .; d_call: .; cdr3_aa: CASSQGVTITGELFF; cdr3_nt: TGTGCCAGCAGCCAAGGAGTTACTATCACCGGGGAGCTGTTTTTT
j_call: TRBJ2-1; v_call: TRBV19; clone_size: .; d_call: TRBD2; cdr3_aa: CASSGGRAPNEQFF; cdr3_nt: TGTGCCAGTAGCGGCGGGAGGGCCCCCAATGAGCAGTTCTTC
j_call: TRBJ2-7; v_call: TRBV27; clone_size: .; d_call: .; cdr3_aa: CASGLGQIYEQYF; cdr3_nt: TGTGCCAGCGGGCTTGGACAGATCTACGAGCAGTACTTC
j_call: TRBJ2-1; v_call: TRBV9; clone_size: once; d_call: .; cdr3_aa: CASSVGGLVGNEQFF; cdr3_nt: TGTGCCAGCAGCGTAGGAGGGCTTGTCGGCAATGAGCAGTTCTTC
j_call: TRBJ1-5; v_call: TRBV13; clone_size: .; d_call: .; cdr3_aa: CASSLSGENQPQHF; cdr3_nt: TGTGCCAGCAGCTTAAGCGGGGAAAATCAGCCCCAGCATTTT
j_call: TRBJ2-7; v_call: TRBV6-1; clone_size: .; d_call: TRBD1; cdr3_aa: CASSETGVSYEQYF; cdr3_nt: TGTGCCAGCAGTGAAACAGGGGTTTCCTACGAGCAGTACTTC
j_call: TRBJ1-4; v_call: TRBV15; clone_size: .; d_call: .; cdr3_aa: CATSGAGLKNEKLFF; cdr3_nt: TGTGCCACCAGCGGGGCGGGACTGAAAAATGAAAAACTGTTTTTT
j_call: TRBJ1-5; v_call: TRBV6-1; clone_size: .; d_call: .; cdr3_aa: CASSERQNQPQHF; cdr3_nt: TGTGCCAGCAGTGAAAGACAGAATCAGCCCCAGCATTTT
j_call: TRBJ1-6; v_call: TRBV11-2; clone_size: .; d_call: .; cdr3_aa: CASRFAAGNSPLHF; cdr3_nt: TGTGCCAGCAGATTTGCGGCTGGGAATTCACCCCTCCACTTT
j_call: TRBJ1-1; v_call: TRBV27; clone_size: .; d_call: .; cdr3_aa: CASSLSETEAFF; cdr3_nt: TGTGCCAGCAGTTTAAGTGAGACTGAAGCTTTCTTT
j_call: TRBJ2-4; v_call: TRBV11-2; clone_size: .; d_call: .; cdr3_aa: CASSLVGTAKNIQYF; cdr3_nt: TGTGCCAGCAGCTTAGTCGGTACAGCCAAAAACATTCAGTACTTC
j_call: TRBJ2-7; v_call: TRBV7-9; clone_size: .; d_call: .; cdr3_aa: CASSYQDLMKYF; cdr3_nt: TGTGCCAGCAGCTACCAGGATCTGATGAAGTACTTC
j_call: TRBJ1-5; v_call: TRBV12-3/TRBV12-4; clone_size: .; d_call: .; cdr3_aa: CASSTQINQPQHF; cdr3_nt: TGTGCCAGCAGTACCCAGATAAATCAGCCCCAGCATTTT
j_call: TRBJ1-1; v_call: TRBV5-4; clone_size: .; d_call: .; cdr3_aa: CASSLVGGLNTEAFF; cdr3_nt: TGTGCCAGCAGCTTGGTCGGGGGACTGAACACTGAAGCTTTCTTT
j_call: TRBJ1-2; v_call: TRBV19; clone_size: .; d_call: TRBD1; cdr3_aa: CASTFHRGDNYGYTF; cdr3_nt: TGTGCCAGTACCTTTCACAGGGGAGATAACTATGGCTACACCTTC
j_call: TRBJ2-7; v_call: TRBV30; clone_size: .; d_call: TRBD2; cdr3_aa: CAWSVLGTSGRYEQYF; cdr3_nt: TGTGCCTGGAGTGTACTGGGGACTAGCGGGAGATACGAGCAGTACTTC
j_call: TRBJ2-7; v_call: TRBV7-2; clone_size: .; d_call: .; cdr3_aa: CASSLTHTSPEQYF; cdr3_nt: TGTGCCAGCAGCTTAACCCACACTAGCCCCGAGCAGTACTTC
j_call: TRBJ2-3; v_call: TRBV3-1/TRBV3-2; clone_size: .; d_call: TRBD2; cdr3_aa: CASSRGSGGDTQYF; cdr3_nt: TGTGCCAGCAGCCGGGGTAGCGGGGGGGATACGCAGTATTTT
j_call: TRBJ2-1; v_call: TRBV24-1; clone_size: .; d_call: TRBD2; cdr3_aa: CATSDKSGLAGWYEQFF; cdr3_nt: TGTGCCACCAGTGACAAGTCTGGACTAGCGGGATGGTATGAGCAGTTCTTC
j_call: TRBJ1-6; v_call: TRBV30; clone_size: .; d_call: .; cdr3_aa: CAWSGVSSPLHF; cdr3_nt: TGTGCCTGGTCGGGAGTATCATCACCCCTCCACTTT
j_call: TRBJ2-7; v_call: TRBV10-3; clone_size: once; d_call: .; cdr3_aa: CAISSNLGLGYEQYF; cdr3_nt: TGTGCCATCAGCTCGAACCTTGGACTGGGCTACGAGCAGTACTTC
j_call: TRBJ1-1; v_call: TRBV19; clone_size: .; d_call: .; cdr3_aa: CASSISPRRGRRNTEAFF; cdr3_nt: TGTGCCAGTAGTATCTCCCCGCGCAGGGGAAGGAGAAACACTGAAGCTTTCTTT
j_call: TRBJ2-7; v_call: TRBV7-9; clone_size: .; d_call: .; cdr3_aa: CASASEGGVPDLSYEQYF; cdr3_nt: TGTGCCAGCGCTAGTGAAGGAGGGGTCCCCGACTTGTCCTACGAGCAGTACTTC
j_call: TRBJ1-1; v_call: TRBV5-1; clone_size: .; d_call: .; cdr3_aa: CASSNPTGNTEAFF; cdr3_nt: TGCGCCAGCAGCAACCCGACAGGGAACACTGAAGCTTTCTTT